Given below is one T cell receptor (beta chain) in context. In the study's own analysis: Cell counts per sample came from amplifying reference gene primers. TCRdb's copy holds only in-frame clones and misses some; the assay was immunoSEQ multiplex PCR. V and J calls plus clone size are reproduced from that table; the DNA served to infer D and trimming. The table has 150,000 to 200,000 clones, about 80% seen once. Germline V lookup: CDR1 SGHVS, CDR2 FQNEAQ. Trimming removed 3 bases from V and 0 bases from J, with 12 bases in between. The CDR3 loop spans 15 amino acids. These data come from a study of blood T cell repertoires in COVID-19. Across the study: Acute-phase and convalescent COVID-19 samples originated in the United States, Italy and Spain. The cDNA or gDNA used as material had been derived from T cells, B-cell-depleted T cells, or PBMCs.

The sample taken for sequencing was peripheral blood. The clonotype originates from a human donor with acute or convalescent COVID-19. The donor label of this sample is uncertain. The chain is built from TRBV7-8 and TRBJ2-7; D perhaps matches TRBD1 (6 bases). This CDR3 reads CASSFGTRSSYEQYF. CDR3 DNA: TGTGCCAGCAGCTTCGGGACAAGGAGCTCCTACGAGCAGTACTTC.